These 27 T cell receptor beta chains share one sample of origin, sequenced in a study of blood T cell repertoires in COVID-19. The data were produced by immunoSEQ multiplex PCR, yet TCRdb's version contains in-frame clones alone and is incomplete. The sample lists about 64,000 clones, 65% to 90% occurring once. Sequencing used peripheral blood. The receptors stem from a man aged 45-60 years with active COVID-19.

The table lists this clone with a count of one. This sequence joins TRBV5-4 and TRBJ2-7; 8 bases are a match to TRBD1. This CDR3 has 14 residues. V shed 3 bases and J 2 bases; nucleotides not matched to a gene: 4. CDR1 is SGHNT, CDR2 YYREEE, per germline (reference sequence). As DNA, the CDR3 is TGTGCCAGCAGCTCAGGGGGCTCGGCCTACGAGCAGTACTTC. Protein sequence: CASSSGGSAYEQYF.

The CDR3 sequence is CASKTGGNTEAFF. CDR3 DNA sequence: TGTGCCAGCAAAACAGGGGGCAACACTGAAGCTTTCTTT. The chain couples TRBV2 to TRBJ1-1; 9 nucleotides agree with TRBD1. This CDR3 region has 13 residues. Per the germline V gene, CDR1 is SNHLY and CDR2 is FYNNEI. J was trimmed by 2 bases and V by 7 bases; bases with no gene match: 2.

V is TRBV6-2 or TRBV6-3 and J is TRBJ2-5, with TRBD2 identical over 12 bases. The ends lost 6 bases at V and 4 bases at J; junction bases unmatched: 9. Germline CDR1 is MNHEY and CDR2 is SVGEGT. The CDR3 covers 16 residues. The CDR3 loop reads CASSSPSTSGRETQYF. The CDR3 DNA reads as TGTGCCAGCAGCTCTCCCTCGACTAGCGGGAGAGAGACCCAGTACTTC.

The J gene is TRBJ2-7, the V gene TRBV5-1; the D gene is possibly TRBD2 (5 bases). Per germline, CDR1 SGHRS and CDR2 YFSETQ. This CDR3 has 16 amino acids. Trimming cost V 0 bases and J 0 bases, with 13 bases left between them. The CDR3: CASSLGPRTSSYEQYF. The CDR3 DNA follows: TGCGCCAGCAGCTTGGGTCCGAGAACTAGCTCCTACGAGCAGTACTTC.

This clone was seen only once. The chain links TRBV2 to TRBJ2-7, with 8 bases matching TRBD2. With V trimmed by 1 base and J by 0 bases, 2 bases remained unmatched. The germline V gene encodes CDR1 SNHLY and CDR2 FYNNEI. This CDR3 contains 15 residues. CDR3 residues: CASSEGTSNSYEQYF. The CDR3 DNA reads TGTGCCAGCAGTGAAGGGACTAGCAACTCCTACGAGCAGTACTTC.

The genes are TRBV7-2 and TRBJ2-2, with 8 bases identical to TRBD1. The CDR3 is 15 amino acids. CDR1 is SGHTA and CDR2 is FQGNSA in the germline V gene. V gave up 6 bases and J gave up 4 bases; unmatched junction bases: 7. The CDR3 nucleotides are TGTGCCAGCAGAAGGACAGGGCTTCCCACCGGGGAGCTGTTTTTT. Its protein is CASRRTGLPTGELFF.

This clone was recorded a few times. The rearrangement joins TRBV7-2 to TRBJ2-5, with D perhaps TRBD2 (6 bases). CDR3 length equals 16 residues. From germline, CDR1 is SGHTA and CDR2 FQGNSA. V dropped 3 bases and J dropped 10 bases, with 24 bases sitting between them. As DNA, the CDR3 is TGTGCCAGCAGCTTCGACCCTGCTCGCGTCGGGGGTGGCCAGTACTTC. The encoded protein is CASSFDPARVGGGQYF.

This clone was seen only a few times. The J gene is TRBJ2-2, the V gene TRBV2; TRBD1 might be the D (7 bases). The CDR3 runs to 15 residues. Germline lookup yields CDR1 SNHLY and CDR2 FYNNEI. Trimming removed 2 bases at V and 4 bases at J, with 11 bases between. The DNA of the CDR3 is TGTGCCAGCAGTGAACAGGGGGGTTCCACCGGGGAGCTGTTTTTT. It encodes CASSEQGGSTGELFF. Full variable domain (outside the CDR3, taken from reference TRBV2 and TRBJ2-2): EPEVTQTPSHQVTQMGQEVILRCVPISNHLYFYWYRQILGQKVEFLVSFYNNEISEKSEIFDDQFSVERPDGSNFTLKIRSTKLEDSAMYFCASSEQGGSTGELFFGEGSRLTVL.

The V call is TRBV2, the J call TRBJ1-2, with TRBD1 matching over 12 bases. Unmatched junction bases numbered 9, after V lost 7 bases and J lost 3 bases. The germline CDR1 and CDR2 sequences are SNHLY and FYNNEI. This CDR3 comprises 16 residues. The CDR3 DNA reads TGTGCCAGCACTCGGGACAGGGGGCGCCCCGACTATGGCTACACCTTC. Protein product: CASTRDRGRPDYGYTF.

The J gene is TRBJ2-3, the V gene TRBV5-5, with 10 bases fitting TRBD2. The V gene end was trimmed by 5 bases and the J gene end by 4 bases; junction bases not matched to a gene: 10. The CDR3 runs to 16 residues. From germline, CDR1 is SGHKS and CDR2 YYEKEE (reference sequence). The CDR3: CASRIKGTSVADTQYF. The CDR3 nucleotides read TGTGCCAGCAGGATAAAAGGGACTAGCGTGGCAGATACGCAGTATTTT.

The rearrangement links TRBV6-2 or TRBV6-3 to TRBJ2-3; 7 bases are shared with TRBD1. V dropped 6 bases and J dropped 1; count of bases not matched to a gene: 10. The CDR3 length is 16 residues. The V gene's germline CDR1 is MNHEY and CDR2 SVGEGT. CDR3 sequence (DNA): TGTGCCAGCAGCCGAAACAGGGGTGGGGGCACAGATACGCAGTATTTT. It codes for CASSRNRGGGTDTQYF.

The chain is built from TRBV6-5 and TRBJ1-1, with D tentatively TRBD1 (5 bases). The V and J ends lost 6 bases and 8 bases respectively, with 16 bases between them. The germline V gene has CDR1 MNHEY and CDR2 SVGAGI. This CDR3 comprises 13 residues. This CDR3 is CASRGPGNGEAFF. DNA of the CDR3: TGTGCCAGCAGAGGGCCAGGGAATGGGGAAGCTTTCTTT.

Regarding this clone: A much larger clone sits a single nucleotide away, making a read error possible. CDR3 nucleotide sequence: TGTGCCAGCAGTTTTGACAGGGGGAACTATGGCTACACCTTC. Translating gives CASSFDRGNYGYTF. This rearrangement joins TRBV27 to TRBJ1-2; TRBD1 matches at 9 bases. This CDR3 comprises 14 residues. The V gene's germline CDR1 is MNHEY and CDR2 SMNVEV (reference sequence). Trimming removed 3 bases from V and 2 bases from J; junction bases left unmatched: 1.

The V call is TRBV28, the J call TRBJ2-1; D gene unclear. Germline V gives CDR1 MDHEN, CDR2 SYDVKM. The germline V and J ends were trimmed by 7 bases and 0 bases, with 13 bases remaining between them. This CDR3 is 15 amino acids long. The CDR3 nucleotides read TGTGCCAGCACCGACCCGAGGAGCTCCTACAATGAGCAGTTCTTC. It specifies CASTDPRSSYNEQFF.

The V and J genes are TRBV7-8 and TRBJ2-5; TRBD1 agrees at 8 bases. With 6 bases clipped from V and 2 bases from J, the junction kept 11 bases outside the gene matches. The CDR3 runs to 16 residues. CDR1 SGHVS and CDR2 FQNEAQ come from the germline V gene. DNA for the CDR3: TGTGCCAGCAGGTTGCAGGGGGCCGCCGGGCAAGAGACCCAGTACTTC. Translating gives CASRLQGAAGQETQYF.

This sequence joins TRBV6-4 and TRBJ2-3; 10 nucleotides match TRBD2. Losses at the gene ends were 5 bases for V and 0 bases for J; bases not matched to a gene: 2. There are 15 residues in the CDR3. Per germline, CDR1 MRHNA and CDR2 SNTAGT. CDR3 nucleotide sequence: TGTGCCAGCAGTTTTAGCGGGAGGAGCACAGATACGCAGTATTTT. Its protein product is CASSFSGRSTDTQYF.

The V call is TRBV3-1 (or the pseudogene TRBV3-2), the J call TRBJ2-3; no reliable D call. Germline loops: CDR1 LGHDT, CDR2 YNNKEL (reference sequence). The ends were cut back, 0 bases at V and 2 bases at J, with 6 bases in the middle. The CDR3 is 14 amino acids. The CDR3 spells CASSQDLATDTQYF. The CDR3 nucleotides read TGTGCCAGCAGCCAAGATCTGGCCACAGATACGCAGTATTTT.

V is TRBV28 and J is TRBJ2-7; TRBD2 matches at 12 bases. The V gene end was trimmed by 4 bases and the J gene end by 4 bases; junction bases not matched to a gene: 17. From germline, CDR1 is MDHEN and CDR2 SYDVKM. The CDR3 is 19 amino acids. The CDR3 is CASSSSLVGTSGLLYEQYF. The CDR3 nucleotides read TGTGCCAGCAGTTCCTCGCTTGTCGGGACTAGCGGGTTGTTGTACGAGCAGTACTTC. Based on the CDR3 plus reference TRBV28 and TRBJ2-7, the full variable domain is DVKVTQSSRYLVKRTGEKVFLECVQDMDHENMFWYRQDPGLGLRLIYFSYDVKMKEKGDIPEGYSVSREKKERFSLILESASTNQTSMYLCASSSSLVGTSGLLYEQYFGPGTRLTVT.

V is TRBV28 and J is TRBJ1-3, with D tentatively TRBD1 (6 bases). Between the trimmed V and J ends, which lost 8 bases and 4 bases, there was a span of 15 bases. Germline V CDR1 and CDR2: MDHEN, SYDVKM. This CDR3 spans 14 amino acids. The CDR3 protein is CASRGDTKGNTIYF. The CDR3 bases are TGTGCCAGCCGGGGGGACACGAAGGGAAACACCATATATTTT.

This clone was counted a few times. The J gene is TRBJ2-3, the V gene TRBV5-6; TRBD2 matches 8 bases. The CDR3 spans 13 residues. With V trimmed by 5 bases and J by 5 bases, 4 bases remained unmatched. The germline gives CDR1 SGHDT, CDR2 YYEEEE. Here the CDR3 DNA reads TGTGCCAGCAGTCGGGCGGGGGGAGATACGCAGTATTTT. This translates into CASSRAGGDTQYF.

The rearrangement uses TRBV19 and TRBJ1-1; D is undetermined. Germline CDR1 LNHDA, CDR2 SQIVND (reference sequence). The V end was cut by 3 bases, the J end by 2 bases, with 13 bases between. The length of the CDR3 is 15 residues. For the CDR3, the DNA is TGTGCCAGTAGTATTTTGGGCAGGCTAAACACTGAAGCTTTCTTT. Amino acids: CASSILGRLNTEAFF.

Only a few counts were recorded for this clone. V usage is TRBV28 and J usage is TRBJ2-5; 7 nucleotides align to TRBD2. CDR3 length: 16 amino acids. Unmatched junction bases numbered 8, after V lost 2 bases and J lost 2 bases. Germline V gene lookup returns CDR1 MDHEN and CDR2 SYDVKM. The CDR3 sequence is CASSLPISGGQETQYF. CDR3 bases: TGTGCCAGCAGTTTACCCATCTCGGGGGGTCAAGAGACCCAGTACTTC.

This sequence joins TRBV18 and TRBJ1-2, with 10 bases aligning to TRBD1. Germline CDR1 KGHSH, CDR2 LQKENI. V lost 3 bases and J lost 7; bases outside the gene matches: 14. The CDR3 totals 17 residues. CDR3 nucleotide sequence: TGTGCCAGCTCACCGGGTGGGGACAGGGGCGACGGTGTTGGCTACACCTTC. It codes for CASSPGGDRGDGVGYTF.

Note on this clone: This CDR3 is also generated by other DNA sequences in the sample. The chain links TRBV4-1 to TRBJ2-5; D is perhaps TRBD2 (6 bases). The CDR3 runs 13 residues. Trimming removed 2 bases at V and 4 bases at J, with 8 bases between. Germline lookup yields CDR1 MGHRA and CDR2 YSYEKL. The CDR3 coding sequence is TGCGCCAGCAGCCAATGGAGGGGAGAGACCCAGTACTTC. Translation: CASSQWRGETQYF.

CDR3 region: CASSPVSGGGTDTQYF. CDR3 in DNA: TGCGCCAGCAGCCCCGTTAGCGGGGGGGGCACAGATACGCAGTATTTT. The rearrangement uses TRBV5-1 and TRBJ2-3, with 11 bases identical to TRBD2. The V gene end was trimmed by 4 bases and the J gene end by 1 base; junction bases not matched to a gene: 5. CDR3 length equals 16 residues. Germline loops: CDR1 SGHRS, CDR2 YFSETQ.

The V and J genes are TRBV21-1 and TRBJ2-7; the D call TRBD1 from the table was never checked on the DNA. TRBV21-1 is listed as a pseudogene. The CDR3 has 13 residues. The CDR3 protein is CASRQGGSYEQYF. CDR3 DNA sequence: TGTGCCAGCCGACAGGGTGGATCCTACGAGCAGTACTTC.

The V and J genes are TRBV28 and TRBJ1-2; D perhaps matches TRBD1 (6 bases). The ends were cut back, 8 bases at V and 8 bases at J, with 27 bases in the middle. The length of the CDR3 is 16 residues. The germline V gene has CDR1 MDHEN and CDR2 SYDVKM. The CDR3 is CASGLPTRGGQRGYTF. DNA for the CDR3: TGTGCCAGCGGACTACCAACTCGGGGGGGGCAGCGGGGCTACACCTTC.